This T cell receptor (beta chain) was profiled in a study of T cells after yellow fever vaccination. 5'RACE template switching added a universal primer site and UMIs to TCR cDNA. TCRdb re-analysed the 5' RACE reads in MiXCR, keeping a single row per CDR3 protein. There are about 310,000 distinct CDR3 sequences in the sample; around 4% occur only once, and around 20% lies in the top ten. This clonotype was recorded a few times. The trim removed 4 bases at V and 6 bases at J, leaving 4 bases unmatched. CDR1 and CDR2 (germline): SNHLY, FYNNEI. The CDR3 covers 14 residues. Here the sequenced sample was PBMCs, taken on the day of the yellow fever booster vaccination. The TCR comes from a man younger than 35 who received the YFV17D yellow fever vaccine. V and J are TRBV2 and TRBJ2-3, with 10 bases fitting TRBD2. CDR3 coding DNA: TGTGCCAGCAGTGCTAGCGGGGGCTCGGATACGCAGTATTTT. Translating it yields CASSASGGSDTQYF.